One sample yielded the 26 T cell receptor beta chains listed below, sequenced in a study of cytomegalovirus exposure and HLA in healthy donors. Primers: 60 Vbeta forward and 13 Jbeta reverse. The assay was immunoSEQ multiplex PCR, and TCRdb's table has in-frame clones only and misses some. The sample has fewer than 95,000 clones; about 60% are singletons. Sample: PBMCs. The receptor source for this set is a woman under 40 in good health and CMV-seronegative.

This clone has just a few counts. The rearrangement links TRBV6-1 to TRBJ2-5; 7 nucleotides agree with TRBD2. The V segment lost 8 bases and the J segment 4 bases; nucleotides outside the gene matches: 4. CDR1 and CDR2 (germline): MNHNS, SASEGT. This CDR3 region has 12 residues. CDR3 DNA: TGTGCCAGCGGGAGGGGCACAGAGACCCAGTACTTC. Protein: CASGRGTETQYF.

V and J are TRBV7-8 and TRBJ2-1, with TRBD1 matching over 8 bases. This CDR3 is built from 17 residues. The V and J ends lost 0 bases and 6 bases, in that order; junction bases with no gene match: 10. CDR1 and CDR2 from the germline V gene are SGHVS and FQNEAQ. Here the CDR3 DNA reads TGTGCCAGCAGCTTAGCGTGGGGACAGGCTACGCTCAATGAGCAGTTCTTC. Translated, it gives CASSLAWGQATLNEQFF.

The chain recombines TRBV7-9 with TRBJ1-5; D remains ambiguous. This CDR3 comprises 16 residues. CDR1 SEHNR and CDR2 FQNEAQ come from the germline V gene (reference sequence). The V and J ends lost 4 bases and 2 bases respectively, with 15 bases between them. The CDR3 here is CASSYLGVRGNQPQHF. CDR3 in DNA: TGTGCCAGCAGCTACTTAGGTGTGAGGGGCAATCAGCCCCAGCATTTT.

In nucleotides, the CDR3 is TGCGCCAGCAGCCAAGTAGCCCGACAGGGGATACGAAACACCATATATTTT. It encodes CASSQVARQGIRNTIYF. V usage is TRBV4-3 and J usage is TRBJ1-3, with 8 bases aligning to TRBD1. The CDR3 is made up of 17 amino acids. Germline V lookup: CDR1 LGHNA, CDR2 YSLEER. With V trimmed by 1 base and J by 5 bases, 10 bases remained unmatched.

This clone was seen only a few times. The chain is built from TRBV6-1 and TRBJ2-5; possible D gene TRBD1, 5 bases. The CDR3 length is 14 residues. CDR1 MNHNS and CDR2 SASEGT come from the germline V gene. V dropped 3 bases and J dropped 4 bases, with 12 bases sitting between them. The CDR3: CASSERGRAETQYF. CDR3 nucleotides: TGTGCCAGCAGTGAGAGAGGCAGGGCAGAGACCCAGTACTTC.

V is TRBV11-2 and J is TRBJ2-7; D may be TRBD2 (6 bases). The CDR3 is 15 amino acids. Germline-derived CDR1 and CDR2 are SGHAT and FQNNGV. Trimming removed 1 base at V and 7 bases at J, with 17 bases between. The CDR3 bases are TGTGCCAGCAGCTTAGGAAGCGGGCCCTGGGGGGAGCAGTACTTC. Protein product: CASSLGSGPWGEQYF. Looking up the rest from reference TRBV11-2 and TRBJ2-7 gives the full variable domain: EAGVAQSPRYKIIEKRQSVAFWCNPISGHATLYWYQQILGQGPKLLIQFQNNGVVDDSQLPKDRFSAERLKGVDSTLKIQPAKLEDSAVYLCASSLGSGPWGEQYFGPGTRLTVT.

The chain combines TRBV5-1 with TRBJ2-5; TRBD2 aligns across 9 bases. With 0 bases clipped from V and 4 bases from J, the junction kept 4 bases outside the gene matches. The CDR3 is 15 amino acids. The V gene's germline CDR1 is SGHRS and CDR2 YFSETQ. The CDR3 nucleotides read TGCGCCAGCAGCTTGGGGCTAGCGGGGCTAGAGACCCAGTACTTC. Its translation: CASSLGLAGLETQYF.

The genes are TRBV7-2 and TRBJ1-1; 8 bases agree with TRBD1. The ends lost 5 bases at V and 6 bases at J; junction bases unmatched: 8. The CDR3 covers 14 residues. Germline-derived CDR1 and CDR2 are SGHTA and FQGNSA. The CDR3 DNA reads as TGTGCCAGCAGCCCAAGGACAGGGATCCCTGAAGCTTTCTTT. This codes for CASSPRTGIPEAFF.

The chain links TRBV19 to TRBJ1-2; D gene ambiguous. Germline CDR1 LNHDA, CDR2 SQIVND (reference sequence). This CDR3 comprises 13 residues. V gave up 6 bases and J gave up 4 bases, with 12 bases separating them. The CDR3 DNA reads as TGTGCCAGTAGGGTGGCAGACACCTATGGCTACACCTTC. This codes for CASRVADTYGYTF.

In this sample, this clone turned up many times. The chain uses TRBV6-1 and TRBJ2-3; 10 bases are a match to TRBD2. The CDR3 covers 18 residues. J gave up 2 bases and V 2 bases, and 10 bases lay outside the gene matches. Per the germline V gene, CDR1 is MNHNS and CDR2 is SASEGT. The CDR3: CASSEFPISGGTTDTQYF. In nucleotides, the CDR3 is TGTGCCAGCAGTGAATTCCCGATTAGCGGGGGGACCACAGATACGCAGTATTTT.

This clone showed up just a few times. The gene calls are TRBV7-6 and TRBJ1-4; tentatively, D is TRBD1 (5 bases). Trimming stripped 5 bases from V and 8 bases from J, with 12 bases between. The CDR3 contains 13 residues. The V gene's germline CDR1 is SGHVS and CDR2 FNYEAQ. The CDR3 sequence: CASSRDPGEKLFF. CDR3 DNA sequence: TGTGCCAGCAGCCGTGATCCAGGGGAAAAACTGTTTTTT.

The CDR3 region is CASRMDRGYEQYF. In nucleotides, the CDR3 is TGTGCCAGCAGGATGGACAGGGGCTACGAGCAGTACTTC. The rearrangement links TRBV28 to TRBJ2-7; 9 bases map to TRBD1. This CDR3 contains 13 residues. CDR1 and CDR2 (germline): MDHEN, SYDVKM. V lost 6 bases to trimming and J lost 3 bases; unmatched junction nucleotides: 3.

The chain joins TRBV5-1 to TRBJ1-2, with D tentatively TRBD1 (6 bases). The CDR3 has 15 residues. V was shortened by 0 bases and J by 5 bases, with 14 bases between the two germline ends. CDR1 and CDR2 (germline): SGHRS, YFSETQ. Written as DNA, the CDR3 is TGCGCCAGCAGCTTGGACAGGGAATACAAGTATGGCTACACCTTC. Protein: CASSLDREYKYGYTF.

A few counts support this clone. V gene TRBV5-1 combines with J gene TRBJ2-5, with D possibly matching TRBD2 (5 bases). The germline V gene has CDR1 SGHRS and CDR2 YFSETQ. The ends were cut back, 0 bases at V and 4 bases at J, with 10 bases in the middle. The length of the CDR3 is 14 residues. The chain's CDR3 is CASSLARVGETQYF. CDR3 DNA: TGCGCCAGCAGCTTGGCGCGGGTCGGAGAGACCCAGTACTTC.

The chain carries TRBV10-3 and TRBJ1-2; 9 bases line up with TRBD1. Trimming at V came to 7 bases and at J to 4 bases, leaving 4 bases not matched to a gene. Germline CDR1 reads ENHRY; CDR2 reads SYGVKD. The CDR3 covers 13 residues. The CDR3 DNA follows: TGTGCCATCACAGAGACAGGGGGCTATGGCTACACCTTC. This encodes CAITETGGYGYTF.

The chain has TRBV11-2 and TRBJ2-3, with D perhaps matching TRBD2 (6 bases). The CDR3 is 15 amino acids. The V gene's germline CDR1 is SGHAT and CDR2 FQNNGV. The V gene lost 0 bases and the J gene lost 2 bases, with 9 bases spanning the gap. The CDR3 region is CASSLDTGLTDTQYF. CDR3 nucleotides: TGTGCCAGCAGCTTAGATACGGGACTCACAGATACGCAGTATTTT.

DNA of the CDR3: TGTGCCAGCAGCTTACTAGCGCCCCGGGAGACGCAGTATTTT. This gives the protein CASSLLAPRETQYF. The chain joins TRBV28 to TRBJ2-3; the match to TRBD2 covers 7 bases. The CDR3 extends over 14 amino acids. The germline V gene has CDR1 MDHEN and CDR2 SYDVKM. V dropped 6 bases and J dropped 9; count of bases not matched to a gene: 12.

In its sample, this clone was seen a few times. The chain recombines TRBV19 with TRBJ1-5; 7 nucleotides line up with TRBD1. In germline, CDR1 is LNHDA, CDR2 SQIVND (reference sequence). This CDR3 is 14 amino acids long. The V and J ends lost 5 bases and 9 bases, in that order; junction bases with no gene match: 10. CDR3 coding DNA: TGTGCCAGTAGTCCCCGGACAGGTACAGGGCCCCAGCATTTT. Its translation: CASSPRTGTGPQHF.

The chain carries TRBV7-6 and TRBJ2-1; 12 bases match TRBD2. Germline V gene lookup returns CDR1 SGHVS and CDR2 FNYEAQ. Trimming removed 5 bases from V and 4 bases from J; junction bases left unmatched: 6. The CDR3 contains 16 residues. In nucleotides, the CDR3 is TGTGCCAGCAGCCTTTGGACTAGCGGGAATTACAATGAGCAGTTCTTC. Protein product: CASSLWTSGNYNEQFF. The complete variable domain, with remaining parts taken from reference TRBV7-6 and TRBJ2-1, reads GAGVSQSPRYKVTKRGQDVALRCDPISGHVSLYWYRQALGQGPEFLTYFNYEAQQDKSGLPNDRFSAERPEGSISTLTIQRTEQRDSAMYRCASSLWTSGNYNEQFFGPGTRLTVL.

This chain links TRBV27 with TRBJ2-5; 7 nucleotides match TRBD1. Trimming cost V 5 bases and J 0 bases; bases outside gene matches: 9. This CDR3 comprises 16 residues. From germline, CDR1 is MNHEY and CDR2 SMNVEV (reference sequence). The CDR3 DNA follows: TGTGCCAGCAGTCGCCAGACAGGGCCCCACCAAGAGACCCAGTACTTC. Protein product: CASSRQTGPHQETQYF.

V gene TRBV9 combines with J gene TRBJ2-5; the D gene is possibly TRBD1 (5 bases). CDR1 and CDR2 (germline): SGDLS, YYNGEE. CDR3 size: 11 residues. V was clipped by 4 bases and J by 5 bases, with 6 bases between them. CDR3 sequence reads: CASSKGETQYF. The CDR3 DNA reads TGTGCCAGCAGCAAGGGGGAGACCCAGTACTTC. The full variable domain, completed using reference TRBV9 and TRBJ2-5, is DSGVTQTPKHLITATGQRVTLRCSPRSGDLSVYWYQQSLDQGLQFLIQYYNGEERAKGNILERFSAQQFPDLHSELNLSSLELGDSALYFCASSKGETQYFGPGTRLLVL.

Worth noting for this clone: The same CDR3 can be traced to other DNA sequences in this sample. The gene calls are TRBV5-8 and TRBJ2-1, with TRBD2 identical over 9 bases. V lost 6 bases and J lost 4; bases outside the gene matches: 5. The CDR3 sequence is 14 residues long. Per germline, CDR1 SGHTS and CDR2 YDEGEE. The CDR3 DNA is TGTGCCAGCATCCCGGGACTAGCTTACAATGAGCAGTTCTTC. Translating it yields CASIPGLAYNEQFF. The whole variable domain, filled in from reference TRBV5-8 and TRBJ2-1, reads EAGVTQSPTHLIKTRGQQATLRCSPISGHTSVYWYQQALGLGLQFLLWYDEGEERNRGNFPPRFSGRQFPNYSSELNVNALELEDSALYLCASIPGLAYNEQFFGPGTRLTVL.

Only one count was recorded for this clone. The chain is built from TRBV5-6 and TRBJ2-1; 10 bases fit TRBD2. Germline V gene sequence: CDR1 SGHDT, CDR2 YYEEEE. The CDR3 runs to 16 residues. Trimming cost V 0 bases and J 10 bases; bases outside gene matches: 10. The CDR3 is CASSLVGLAGVGEQFF. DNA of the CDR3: TGTGCCAGCAGCTTGGTGGGTCTAGCGGGAGTCGGGGAGCAGTTCTTC. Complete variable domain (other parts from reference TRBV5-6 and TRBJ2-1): DAGVTQSPTHLIKTRGQQVTLRCSPKSGHDTVSWYQQALGQGPQFIFQYYEEEERQRGNFPDRFSGHQFPNYSSELNVNALLLGDSALYLCASSLVGLAGVGEQFFGPGTRLTVL.

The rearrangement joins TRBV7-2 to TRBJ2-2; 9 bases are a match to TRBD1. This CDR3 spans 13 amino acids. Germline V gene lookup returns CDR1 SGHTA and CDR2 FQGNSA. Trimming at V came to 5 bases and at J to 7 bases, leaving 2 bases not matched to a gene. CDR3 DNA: TGTGCCAGCAGCCAGACAGGGGGCGGGGAGCTGTTTTTT. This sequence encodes CASSQTGGGELFF.

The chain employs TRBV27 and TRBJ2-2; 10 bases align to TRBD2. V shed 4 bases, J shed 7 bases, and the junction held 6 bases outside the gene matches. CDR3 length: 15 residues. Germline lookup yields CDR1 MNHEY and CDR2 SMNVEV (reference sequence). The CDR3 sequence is CASSYLAGAGGELFF. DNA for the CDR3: TGTGCCAGCAGTTACCTAGCGGGGGCGGGCGGGGAGCTGTTTTTT.

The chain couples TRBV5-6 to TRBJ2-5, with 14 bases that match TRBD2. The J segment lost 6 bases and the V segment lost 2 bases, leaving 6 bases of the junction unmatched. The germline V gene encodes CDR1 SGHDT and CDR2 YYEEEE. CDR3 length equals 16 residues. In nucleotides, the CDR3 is TGTGCCAGCAGCTTTGGACTAGCGGGAGGCTCTAAGACCCAGTACTTC. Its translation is CASSFGLAGGSKTQYF.